This T cell receptor (beta chain) is from a study of blood T cell repertoires in COVID-19. Study-level background: Whether acute or convalescent, the COVID-19 samples came from the United States, Italy and Spain. Sources were T cells, B-cell-depleted T cells, or PBMCs; the material itself was cDNA or gDNA.

Unmatched junction bases numbered 6, after V lost 4 bases and J lost 3 bases. The CDR3 has 14 residues. Germline CDR1 reads LNHDA; CDR2 reads SQIVND (reference sequence). Original processing methods: Amplification with reference gene primers provided the estimates of nucleated cell counts. Assay used: immunoSEQ multiplex PCR; TCRdb lists only in-frame clones, some missing. Clonal size and the V and J genes are those of that table, whereas D and trimming came from the DNA. The sample lists about 180,000 clones, around 86% occurring once. Material for sequencing was peripheral blood. This chain uses TRBV19 with TRBJ2-7; 7 nucleotides line up with TRBD2. This clonotype was obtained from a woman in her twenties or thirties with active or convalescent COVID-19. The CDR3 region has the DNA TGTGCCAGTAGTACGAGCGGGACGATCTACGAGCAGTACTTC. Its translation: CASSTSGTIYEQYF.